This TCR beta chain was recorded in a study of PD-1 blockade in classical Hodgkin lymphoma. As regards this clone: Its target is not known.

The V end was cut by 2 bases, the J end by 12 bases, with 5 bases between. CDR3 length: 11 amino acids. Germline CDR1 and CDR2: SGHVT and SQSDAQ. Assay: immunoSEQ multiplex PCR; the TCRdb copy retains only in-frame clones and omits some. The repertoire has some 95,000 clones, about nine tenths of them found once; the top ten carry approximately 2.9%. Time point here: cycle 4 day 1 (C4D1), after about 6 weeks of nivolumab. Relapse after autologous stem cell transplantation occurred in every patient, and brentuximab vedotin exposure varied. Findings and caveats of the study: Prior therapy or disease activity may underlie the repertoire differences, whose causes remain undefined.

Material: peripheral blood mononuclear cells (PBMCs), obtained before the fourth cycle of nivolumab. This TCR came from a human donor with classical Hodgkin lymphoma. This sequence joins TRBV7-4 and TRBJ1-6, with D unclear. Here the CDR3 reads CASSLRGPLHF. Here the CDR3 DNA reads TGTGCCAGCAGCTTACGAGGACCCCTCCACTTT.